The clone carrying this T cell receptor (beta chain) was recorded a few times. The antigen is undetermined. This specimen belongs to a study of cytomegalovirus exposure and HLA in healthy donors. Study summary: T cells numbering around 180 million yielded 95 million to 140 million unique TCR beta sequences in an earlier analysis. Study conclusions and caveats: An analysis that came later showed most CMV-associated TCR beta chains appearing HLA-restricted. The study carried out a later analysis of TCR beta sequences. It associated approximately 17,000 of them with specific HLA alleles at a false discovery rate of 0.05. Links to common viral pathogens appeared, in a later analysis, for several of the most significant clusters.

PCR involved 60 Vbeta and 13 Jbeta primers. Repertoires were generated with immunoSEQ multiplex PCR, while TCRdb's copy carries only in-frame clones and drops some. The sample contains around 190,000 clones, approximately 78% of which appear only once. Germline V gene data show CDR1 as SGHDT and CDR2 as YYEEEE. This CDR3 has 14 residues. V gave up 4 bases and J gave up 4 bases, with 14 bases separating them. This receptor was identified in a woman in her twenties or thirties in good health and CMV-seropositive. The chain links TRBV5-6 to TRBJ1-1; weak D call: TRBD1 (6 bases). Sequencing input: PBMCs. As DNA, the CDR3 is TGTGCCAGCAGCCGAGACCAGGGGTCCACTGAAGCTTTCTTT. Translation: CASSRDQGSTEAFF.